The present TCR beta chain was sequenced within a study of patients and donors after allogeneic stem cell transplantation. This clonotype was observed many times. One entry per CDR3 protein results from TCRdb running MiXCR on the RT-PCR reads. The table records around 240,000 distinct CDR3 sequences, 13% to 15% of them present only once. The sequencing input was blood, either unsorted or a sorted T cell fraction (not recorded which). The source of this sequence is a human donor who was either an allogeneic HSCT recipient or a stem cell or donor lymphocyte infusion donor (not recorded which). It is not recorded whose cells these are; they may come from a transplant donor.

The CDR3 DNA sequence: TGTGCCAGCAGCCAAGGGACAGGGGGCGCAGGATCACCCCTCCACTTT. Its translation is CASSQGTGGAGSPLHF. This chain connects TRBV3-1 to TRBJ1-6; 11 nucleotides line up with TRBD1. Germline V lookup: CDR1 LGHDT, CDR2 YNNKEL (reference sequence). There are 16 residues in the CDR3. V gave up 1 base and J gave up 10 bases; unmatched junction bases: 6.